Below are 26 T cell receptor beta chains sequenced from a single sample in a study of immune aging and cytomegalovirus after organ transplant. A microwell BD Rhapsody targeted mRNA and AbSeq workflow captured the cells and built the libraries. TCRdb fed the single-cell sequencing reads into MiXCR, producing one record per CDR3 protein. The sample gives roughly 20,000 distinct CDR3 sequences, just over 35% of which show up once; 25% to 30% is in the top ten. Documented time point: five sample-tagged time points from pre-transplant (day -1) to day 368 post-transplant, pooled. These receptors' antigens are unknown. The source was CMV peptide-activated CD4+ and CD8+ T cells sorted from blood, collected at five time points, pooled. Subset here: sorted CD8+CD137+ and CD4+CD154+ T cells after about 11 h CMV IE-1 peptide stimulation. These receptors were collected from a female donor who had a heart transplant and CMV viremia.

In this sample, this clonotype turned up a few times. Just one base apart from a much larger clone, this may be a read error. The chain has TRBV20-1 and TRBJ2-1, with D unresolved. The germline V gene encodes CDR1 DFQATT and CDR2 SNEGSKA (reference sequence). The CDR3 contains 11 residues. The CDR3 protein is CSVREELEQFF. CDR3 sequence (DNA): TGCAGTGTTAGAGAGGAGCTTGAGCAGTTCTTC.

This clonotype was detected only a few times. The J gene is TRBJ2-2, the V gene TRBV2, with D perhaps matching TRBD2 (6 bases). Germline V gene data show CDR1 as SNHLY and CDR2 as FYNNEI. Deletions cut 8 bases from V and 3 bases from J, with 10 bases between. The CDR3 loop spans 13 amino acids. In DNA form, the CDR3 reads TGTGCCAGCGCCCAGCGGGACACCGGGGAGCTGTTTTTT. This translates into CASAQRDTGELFF.

The CDR3 sequence: CASSLAGHSEAFF. The CDR3 DNA reads TGTGCCAGCAGCTTAGCTGGCCACTCTGAAGCTTTCTTT. The chain employs TRBV7-6 and TRBJ1-1; D gene ambiguous. V lost 0 bases to trimming and J lost 6 bases, with 8 bases between them. Germline lookup yields CDR1 SGHVS and CDR2 FNYEAQ. This CDR3 is 13 amino acids long.

This clonotype was counted only a few times. The chain has TRBV10-3 and TRBJ1-2, with D possibly TRBD1 on 5 matching bases. CDR1 and CDR2 from the germline V gene are ENHRY and SYGVKD. Trimming left V 3 bases short and J 8 bases short, with 13 bases between. The CDR3 is made up of 13 amino acids. In DNA, the CDR3 is TGTGCCATCAGTGACCTAAGACAGAGCGGCTACACCTTC. Its translation: CAISDLRQSGYTF.

This clonotype is labeled as medium-sized (0.01 to 0.1%). The chain is built from TRBV5-1 and TRBJ2-1; TRBD2 aligns across 12 bases. Germline V gives CDR1 SGHRS, CDR2 YFSETQ. The CDR3 is 15 residues long. After removal of 0 bases from V and 10 bases from J, the junction contained 5 bases not matched to a gene. The CDR3 coding sequence is TGCGCCAGCAGCTTGGGCCCGACTAGCGGGAGAGAGCAGTTCTTC. Translated: CASSLGPTSGREQFF.

The V gene is TRBV3-1, the J gene TRBJ2-5, with D possibly TRBD2 on 6 matching bases. Germline V gene data show CDR1 as LGHDT and CDR2 as YNNKEL (reference sequence). V lost 4 bases to trimming and J lost 0 bases, with 18 bases between them. The CDR3 spans 17 residues. DNA of the CDR3: TGTGCCAGCAGCCCGCCCCATAGCGGTTGGTACCAAGAGACCCAGTACTTC. It encodes CASSPPHSGWYQETQYF.

By share, this clonotype counts as medium-sized. The chain employs TRBV7-9 and TRBJ1-5; 9 bases line up with TRBD1. Germline CDR1 reads SEHNR; CDR2 reads FQNEAQ (reference sequence). Losses at the gene ends were 6 bases for V and 4 bases for J; bases not matched to a gene: 4. The CDR3 is 14 residues long. The chain's CDR3 is CASSPDRGNQPQHF. CDR3 in DNA: TGTGCCAGCAGTCCGGACAGGGGTAATCAGCCCCAGCATTTT. Using reference TRBV7-9 and TRBJ1-5 for the parts outside the CDR3, the full variable domain is DTGVSQNPRHKITKRGQNVTFRCDPISEHNRLYWYRQTLGQGPEFLTYFQNEAQLEKSRLLSDRFSAERPKGSFSTLEIQRTEQGDSAMYLCASSPDRGNQPQHFGDGTRLSIL.

This clonotype was picked up a small number of times. The chain carries TRBV11-1 and TRBJ2-1; 11 bases are a match to TRBD2. Germline CDR1 is SGHAT and CDR2 is FQDESV (reference sequence). Trimming took 4 bases from V and 7 from J; bases not matched to a gene: 9. This CDR3 is built from 16 residues. The DNA of the CDR3 is TGTGCCAGCAGCTCGGATAGCGGGGGGGCCGGTAATGAGCAGTTCTTC. Its protein is CASSSDSGGAGNEQFF. The full variable domain, completed using reference TRBV11-1 and TRBJ2-1, is EAEVAQSPRYKITEKSQAVAFWCDPISGHATLYWYRQILGQGPELLVQFQDESVVDDSQLPKDRFSAERLKGVDSTLKIQPAELGDSAMYLCASSSDSGGAGNEQFFGPGTRLTVL.

This clonotype came up a few times. The CDR3 bases are TGCAGCGTGGACGTAGGGGCTGGGTCAGATACGCAGTATTTT. Its translation: CSVDVGAGSDTQYF. The chain combines TRBV29-1 with TRBJ2-3; TRBD1 is a possible D gene (5 bases). The CDR3 covers 14 residues. Trimming removed 6 bases at V and 4 bases at J, with 17 bases between. Germline V gene data show CDR1 as SQVTM and CDR2 as ANQGSEA.

This clonotype is labeled medium-sized. The V and J genes are TRBV6-1 and TRBJ1-5, with TRBD1 identical over 7 bases. After removal of 7 bases from V and 7 bases from J, the junction contained 7 bases not matched to a gene. CDR3 length: 13 amino acids. The germline CDR1 and CDR2 sequences are MNHNS and SASEGT. Written as DNA, the CDR3 is TGTGCCAGCACGACAGGGTCAAGGCAGCCCCAGCATTTT. Amino acids: CASTTGSRQPQHF.

This rearrangement joins TRBV29-1 to TRBJ1-1; D gene unclear. Germline V gene sequence: CDR1 SQVTM, CDR2 ANQGSEA. V gave up 1 base and J gave up 7 bases, with 13 bases separating them. This CDR3 comprises 13 residues. DNA of the CDR3: TGCAGCGTTGAAGTGCGCCTAGATCTTGAAGCTTTCTTT. Amino acids: CSVEVRLDLEAFF.

This clonotype was seen many times. The chain carries TRBV2 and TRBJ1-2; D is unclear. V was pared by 7 bases and J by 5 bases, with 14 bases between. The length of the CDR3 is 13 residues. The germline CDR1 and CDR2 sequences are SNHLY and FYNNEI. DNA of the CDR3: TGTGCCAGCAATCAGGACCCTTCATATGGCTACACCTTC. It is translated as CASNQDPSYGYTF.

The J gene is TRBJ2-3, the V gene TRBV11-2, with D unclear. CDR3 size: 15 residues. CDR1 and CDR2 (germline): SGHAT, FQNNGV. Deletions cut 7 bases from V and 2 bases from J, with 16 bases between. This chain's CDR3 is CASTPILTATDTQYF. The CDR3 DNA is TGTGCCAGCACCCCGATACTGACTGCCACAGATACGCAGTATTTT.

This clonotype was detected many times. The gene calls are TRBV5-5 and TRBJ2-5; TRBD1 agrees at 8 bases. The trim removed 3 bases at V and 1 base at J, leaving 2 bases unmatched. CDR3 length: 14 amino acids. In germline, CDR1 is SGHKS, CDR2 YYEKEE (reference sequence). CDR3 loop: CASSWDRPQETQYF. In DNA form, the CDR3 reads TGTGCCAGCAGCTGGGACAGGCCCCAAGAGACCCAGTACTTC.

This clonotype was recorded once. Because it lacks the conserved phenylalanine or tryptophan at the end, this CDR3 is likely a read error. The rearrangement joins TRBV28 to TRBJ2-1; unclear D gene. Per germline, CDR1 MDHEN and CDR2 SYDVKM. The CDR3 sequence is 16 residues long. CDR3 coding DNA: TGTGCCAGTACTCTCCCGGTTATCCTGACGTCCAATGGGCAGTTCCTC. It yields the protein CASTLPVILTSNGQFL.

The rearrangement uses TRBV4-2 and TRBJ1-1; a weak D match, TRBD1 (6 bases). V was shortened by 3 bases and J by 4 bases, with 15 bases between the two germline ends. Germline V gene lookup returns CDR1 LGHNA and CDR2 YNFKEQ. CDR3 length: 15 amino acids. CDR3 DNA: TGTGCCAGCAGCCAGCCACAGGGTTACCCCACTGAAGCTTTCTTT. This encodes CASSQPQGYPTEAFF.

This chain connects TRBV15 to TRBJ2-1; no clear D. V was clipped by 1 base and J by 9 bases, with 10 bases between them. The CDR3 covers 13 residues. Per the germline V gene, CDR1 is LNHNV and CDR2 is YYDKDF (reference sequence). CDR3 amino acids: CATSRGHVGEQFF. CDR3 in DNA: TGTGCCACCAGCAGAGGACATGTTGGTGAGCAGTTCTTC. Combining the CDR3 with reference TRBV15 and TRBJ2-1 gives the whole variable domain DAMVIQNPRYQVTQFGKPVTLSCSQTLNHNVMYWYQQKSSQAPKLLFHYYDKDFNNEADTPDNFQSRRPNTSFCFLDIRSPGLGDTAMYLCATSRGHVGEQFFGPGTRLTVL.

The rearrangement uses TRBV14 and TRBJ2-1, with D possibly being TRBD1 (5 bases). Per the germline V gene, CDR1 is SGHDN and CDR2 is FVKESK. The CDR3 sequence is 14 residues long. V gave up 4 bases and J gave up 8 bases, with 15 bases separating them. The CDR3 here is CASSPQGYGDEQFF. The CDR3 nucleotides are TGTGCCAGCAGCCCTCAGGGATATGGGGATGAGCAGTTCTTC.

The gene calls are TRBV19 and TRBJ2-2; weak D call: TRBD1 (6 bases). The CDR3 loop spans 14 amino acids. CDR1 and CDR2 from the germline V gene are LNHDA and SQIVND (reference sequence). The V end lost 6 bases, the J end lost 2 bases, and 10 bases lay between the germline ends. The CDR3 protein is CASREQGNTGELFF. As DNA, the CDR3 is TGTGCCAGTAGGGAACAGGGCAACACCGGGGAGCTGTTTTTT.

The rearrangement joins TRBV5-1 to TRBJ2-5, with 8 nucleotides matching TRBD2. The CDR3 has 18 amino acids. V shed 3 bases and J 5 bases; nucleotides not matched to a gene: 18. Germline CDR1 reads SGHRS; CDR2 reads YFSETQ. Written as DNA, the CDR3 is TGCGCCAGCAGCTCCGGGGCTATCGGGAGGGCCTTTTCCGAGACCCAGTACTTC. Protein: CASSSGAIGRAFSETQYF.

The chain couples TRBV7-9 to TRBJ2-3; D might be TRBD1 (5 bases). V lost 3 bases, J lost 10 bases, and 11 bases lay in between. The germline V gene encodes CDR1 SEHNR and CDR2 FQNEAQ (reference sequence). This CDR3 spans 12 amino acids. CDR3 protein: CASSFPGSAQYF. CDR3 nucleotides: TGTGCCAGCAGCTTCCCAGGGTCCGCGCAGTATTTT.

This clonotype was observed at least ten times. V and J are TRBV19 and TRBJ2-5, with D possibly being TRBD2 (6 bases). Germline CDR1 reads LNHDA; CDR2 reads SQIVND (reference sequence). The V end was cut by 6 bases, the J end by 0 bases, with 11 bases between. The CDR3 is 14 amino acids. CDR3 nucleotides: TGTGCCAGTAGACCGGGACTGTACCAAGAGACCCAGTACTTC. Translating gives CASRPGLYQETQYF. The whole variable domain, remainder taken from reference TRBV19 and TRBJ2-5, is DGGITQSPKYLFRKEGQNVTLSCEQNLNHDAMYWYRQDPGQGLRLIYYSQIVNDFQKGDIAEGYSVSREKKESFPLTVTSAQKNPTAFYLCASRPGLYQETQYFGPGTRLLVL.

This clonotype was seen only a few times. The CDR3 DNA reads as TGTGCCACCAGTGATACAGGAACAGATACGCAGTATTTT. Protein: CATSDTGTDTQYF. The rearrangement uses TRBV24-1 and TRBJ2-3, with D perhaps matching TRBD1 (5 bases). V was clipped by 3 bases and J by 3 bases, with 6 bases between them. The CDR3 is 13 amino acids. In germline, CDR1 is KGHDR, CDR2 SFDVKD.

The V call is TRBV20-1, the J call TRBJ2-3; D uncertain. CDR3 length: 12 amino acids. V gave up 2 bases and J gave up 2 bases, with 5 bases separating them. The germline V gene has CDR1 DFQATT and CDR2 SNEGSKA (reference sequence). The CDR3 reads CSARQSTDTQYF. The CDR3 region has the DNA TGCAGTGCTAGACAGTCCACAGATACGCAGTATTTT.

This clonotype is medium-sized by share. The V call is TRBV5-1, the J call TRBJ2-7, with D hard to call. The germline CDR1 and CDR2 sequences are SGHRS and YFSETQ. The CDR3 loop spans 13 amino acids. V dropped 2 bases and J dropped 2 bases, with 8 bases sitting between them. The CDR3 here is CASSFDTPYEQYF. CDR3 nucleotides: TGCGCCAGCAGCTTTGACACTCCCTACGAGCAGTACTTC.

This clonotype appeared many times. J is TRBJ2-2 and V is TRBV5-1, with unresolved D. The V end lost 5 bases, the J end lost 2 bases, and 7 bases lay between the germline ends. CDR3 length: 13 amino acids. CDR1 and CDR2 from the germline V gene are SGHRS and YFSETQ. The CDR3 is CASRNGNTGELFF. For the CDR3, the DNA is TGCGCCAGCAGAAACGGAAACACCGGGGAGCTGTTTTTT. The complete variable domain, with remaining parts taken from reference TRBV5-1 and TRBJ2-2, reads KAGVTQTPRYLIKTRGQQVTLSCSPISGHRSVSWYQQTPGQGLQFLFEYFSETQRNKGNFPGRFSGRQFSNSRSEMNVSTLELGDSALYLCASRNGNTGELFFGEGSRLTVL.